These T cell receptor beta chains were read from a single sample in a study of CD4 T cells in relation to SARS-CoV-2 and coronaviruses. Repertoires were generated with immunoSEQ multiplex PCR, while TCRdb's copy carries only in-frame clones and drops some. The sample has 15,000 to 20,000 clones; 75% to 85% are singletons. The antigens of these receptors remain unknown. Sequencing input: CD4+ T cells from PBMCs, cultured in vitro. The origin of the receptors is a human donor in good health. Both conserved end residues are part of each CDR3. A D gene is named only where the DNA matches it firmly. A clone size is listed for some rows: how often the clone was seen (once, few, many), or a class if it is expanded.

TRBV5-4	14	TRBJ2-7	-	TRBD1	TGTGCCAGCAGCGCCCGGGACAGGGTCCACGAGCAGTACTTC	CASSARDRVHEQYF
TRBV11-2	15	TRBJ2-3	-	TRBD2	TGTGCCAGCAGCTTAGTTCTCGGGAGGGCGGATACGCAGTATTTT	CASSLVLGRADTQYF
TRBV27	14	TRBJ1-3	few	-	TGTGCCAGCAGGGGGGGGCTCTCTGGAAACACCATATATTTT	CASRGGLSGNTIYF
TRBV2	17	TRBJ1-5	-	-	TGTGCCAGCAGTGTCTCGCCCACGTCGAGGGAGTATCAGCCCCAGCATTTT	CASSVSPTSREYQPQHF
TRBV18	14	TRBJ2-5	-	-	TGTGCCAGCTCACCGGCGGGGGCTGGGGAGACCCAGTACTTC	CASSPAGAGETQYF
TRBV2	15	TRBJ1-6	-	-	TGTGCCAGCAGTCCCCGGACCCCTTTTAATTCACCCCTCCACTTT	CASSPRTPFNSPLHF
TRBV10-3	14	TRBJ2-2	-	TRBD1	TGTGCCATTGGACAGGGGGCCGGCACCGGGGAGCTGTTTTTT	CAIGQGAGTGELFF
TRBV7-9	16	TRBJ2-3	-	TRBD2	TGTGCCAGCAGCTTAGGGAGGGGCGGGAGAGAAGATACGCAGTATTTT	CASSLGRGGREDTQYF
TRBV6-5	15	TRBJ2-3	-	-	TGTGCCAGCAGCCCCGGGGTTGCGGGAACAGATACGCAGTATTTT	CASSPGVAGTDTQYF
TRBV5-1	14	TRBJ2-7	few	TRBD1	TGCGCCAGCAGCCCCAGACAGGGTCCGTACGAGCAGTACTTC	CASSPRQGPYEQYF
TRBV19	14	TRBJ1-5	-	-	TGTGCCACAGGATTTCAGGGTGGCAATCAGCCCCAGCATTTT	CATGFQGGNQPQHF
TRBV6-1	16	TRBJ1-3	few	-	TGTGCCAGCAGTGAACCCCACAAACCAGGGGGAAACACCATATATTTT	CASSEPHKPGGNTIYF
TRBV19	17	TRBJ2-7	-	-	TGTGCCAGTAGTATTAGCCCCCAGGAATACGAAAACTACGAGCAGTACTTC	CASSISPQEYENYEQYF
TRBV9	15	TRBJ2-3	-	TRBD2	TGTGCCAGCAGCGCGGGACTAGCGGGATTAGATACGCAGTATTTT	CASSAGLAGLDTQYF
TRBV7-9	14	TRBJ2-3	-	TRBD1	TGTGCCAGCAGCCGGGACAGCCCCACAGATACGCAGTATTTT	CASSRDSPTDTQYF
TRBV18	16	TRBJ1-1	-	TRBD1	TGTGCCAGCTCACCGGCACGGACAGGGAAAAGGACTGAAGCTTTCTTT	CASSPARTGKRTEAFF
TRBV4-3	16	TRBJ2-1	-	TRBD1	TGCGCCAGCAGCCTTCGTCCCGGGACAGGGGGTCATGAGCAGTTCTTC	CASSLRPGTGGHEQFF
TRBV27	15	TRBJ1-5	-	TRBD1	TGTGCCAGCAGTTCGGGACAGGGCGGCAATCAGCCCCAGCATTTT	CASSSGQGGNQPQHF
TRBV7-2	15	TRBJ2-3	-	-	TGTGCCAGCAGCCCCCAGCAGGGGAGGACAGATACGCAGTATTTT	CASSPQQGRTDTQYF
TRBV7-9	12	TRBJ2-1	-	-	TGTGCCAGCAGCCCGCGCACCAATGAGCAGTTCTTC	CASSPRTNEQFF
TRBV5-4	12	TRBJ2-3	-	-	TGTGCCAGCAGTTTGGGGGGTGATACGCAGTATTTT	CASSLGGDTQYF
TRBV19	12	TRBJ2-1	-	-	TGTGCCAGTAGTTCGGAGTGGAATGAGCAGTTCTTC	CASSSEWNEQFF
TRBV5-4	16	TRBJ2-1	-	TRBD2	TGTGCCAGCAGCTTCCGACTAGCGGGAGGGATTAATGAGCAGTTCTTC	CASSFRLAGGINEQFF
TRBV9	16	TRBJ2-7	-	-	TGTGCCAGCAGCGTAGGGAGCTTGGGGCAGTCCTACGAGCAGTACTTC	CASSVGSLGQSYEQYF
TRBV3-1/TRBV3-2	15	TRBJ1-4	-	-	TGTGCCAGCAGCCCCCTACAGGGAGAGGGAGAAAAACTGTTTTTT	CASSPLQGEGEKLFF
TRBV5-1	15	TRBJ2-7	once	TRBD1	TGCGCCAGCAGCGGGGGACAGGGCCTGCCTCGGGAGCAGTACTTC	CASSGGQGLPREQYF
TRBV5-8	16	TRBJ2-7	-	-	TGTGCCAGCAGCCTTGGAGGGGCAGGGGCCATTTACGAGCAGTACTTC	CASSLGGAGAIYEQYF
TRBV9	14	TRBJ2-1	-	-	TGTGCCAGTGACCGGGACGGCTCCTACAATGAGCAGTTCTTC	CASDRDGSYNEQFF
TRBV6-5	14	TRBJ2-7	-	-	TGTGCCAGCAGCCTACATGAGTCGTCCTACGAGCAGTACTTC	CASSLHESSYEQYF
TRBV2	15	TRBJ1-5	few	TRBD1	TGTGCCAGCGGAGTCGACAGGGGAAGCAATCAGCCCCAGCATTTT	CASGVDRGSNQPQHF
TRBV27	15	TRBJ1-1	-	-	TGTGCCAGCAGTGCTTCTATGACAGGGAACACTGAAGCTTTCTTT	CASSASMTGNTEAFF
TRBV7-9	16	TRBJ1-3	few	-	TGTGCCAGCAGCTTAGCCCTGACCATGGGAAGAAACACCATATATTTT	CASSLALTMGRNTIYF
TRBV24-1	15	TRBJ2-3	-	-	TGTGCCACCAGTGATTCGATAGGGGGTTCAGATACGCAGTATTTT	CATSDSIGGSDTQYF
TRBV7-2	13	TRBJ2-7	once	-	TGTGCCAGCAGCTTAGGACCGGATTACGAGCAGTACTTC	CASSLGPDYEQYF
TRBV12-3/TRBV12-4	13	TRBJ1-2	-	TRBD1	TGTGCCAGCAGTTTCGGACAGGCGGGGGGCTACACCTTC	CASSFGQAGGYTF
TRBV11-3	12	TRBJ1-1	-	-	TGTGCCAGCAGCTTACACGGGGATGAAGCTTTCTTT	CASSLHGDEAFF
TRBV13	18	TRBJ2-1	-	TRBD2	TGTGCCAGCAGCCCCCCCCTAGCGGGGGGGCCACGGTTGTATGAGCAGTTCTTC	CASSPPLAGGPRLYEQFF
TRBV18	11	TRBJ1-1	few	-	TGTGCCAGCTCGCCGGGTACTGAAGCTTTCTTT	CASSPGTEAFF
TRBV6-5	13	TRBJ1-5	-	-	TGTGCCAGCAGGGGAGGGATAGGTCAGCCCCAGCATTTT	CASRGGIGQPQHF
TRBV5-4	17	TRBJ2-6	-	-	TGTGCCAGCAGCGGCAGGGGCGTCCTGTCTGGGGCCAACGTCCTGACTTTC	CASSGRGVLSGANVLTF
TRBV19	15	TRBJ1-3	-	TRBD1	TGTGCCAGTAGCAAGACAGGGACCTCTGGAAACACCATATATTTT	CASSKTGTSGNTIYF
TRBV7-9	16	TRBJ1-1	-	-	TGTGCCAGCAGCTTCACCAGTCGGGACCCGGACGCTGAAGCTTTCTTT	CASSFTSRDPDAEAFF
TRBV10-3	16	TRBJ2-1	-	-	TGTGCCATCAGTGAGTCAGGTGGTAGCGGAGGGAATGAGCAGTTCTTC	CAISESGGSGGNEQFF
TRBV19	14	TRBJ2-1	-	-	TGTGCCAGTAGTATTAGAGGGGTACACAATGAGCAGTTCTTC	CASSIRGVHNEQFF
TRBV29-1	12	TRBJ2-7	-	TRBD1	TGCAGCGTTGGGGACAGGGGCGACGAGCAGTACTTC	CSVGDRGDEQYF
TRBV12-3/TRBV12-4	12	TRBJ1-5	-	-	TGTGCCAGCAGTCGGGGTGGGCAGCCCCAGCATTTT	CASSRGGQPQHF
TRBV19	13	TRBJ1-1	-	TRBD1	TGTGCCAGTAGTATAAACAGGGGAGGCGAAGCTTTCTTT	CASSINRGGEAFF
TRBV19	13	TRBJ1-5	-	-	TGTGCCAGTACGGGGACTTTCAATCAGCCCCAGCATTTT	CASTGTFNQPQHF
TRBV5-1	15	TRBJ1-3	-	-	TGCGCCAGCAGCTTGGGAACACTTCTCGGAAACACCATATATTTT	CASSLGTLLGNTIYF
TRBV2	15	TRBJ2-5	-	-	TGTGCCAGCAGTGAATTAGCTGGGGTTGCAGAGACCCAGTACTTC	CASSELAGVAETQYF
TRBV6-1	16	TRBJ2-3	-	TRBD2	TGTGCCAGCAGTGAAAGTCTAGCGGGAGCCGGAGATACGCAGTATTTT	CASSESLAGAGDTQYF
TRBV13	14	TRBJ2-2	-	TRBD1	TGTGCCAGCTCAGACAGGGTCTGGACCGGGGAGCTGTTTTTT	CASSDRVWTGELFF
TRBV7-8	15	TRBJ2-5	-	-	TGTGCCAGCAGCTTATCGGGCGGGGCAGAAGAGACCCAGTACTTC	CASSLSGGAEETQYF
TRBV25-1	17	TRBJ2-2	-	-	TGTGCCAGCAGACAATCACGCACAGGGTTGGGGGCCGGGGAGCTGTTTTTT	CASRQSRTGLGAGELFF